Presented here are 5 T cell receptor beta chains from one specimen sequenced in a study of response to subunit inactivated influenza vaccine. One entry per CDR3 protein, called by TCRdb with MiXCR from the RT-PCR reads. The table shows about 540,000 distinct CDR3 sequences, with around 21% occurring only once. In addition, the sample was reused for a study of T cells expressing NK-cell markers. That publication notes: cDNA encoding TCR beta was synthesized via 5'RACE template switching incorporating UMIs.

The sequences come from CD4+ T cells sorted from PBMCs, collected approximately 13 days after vaccination. Receptors were obtained from a man aged 50-59 years who received an inactivated influenza vaccine.

V gene TRBV19 combines with J gene TRBJ2-7; TRBD1 matches 8 bases. V shed 4 bases and J 2 bases; nucleotides not matched to a gene: 10. Per the germline V gene, CDR1 is LNHDA and CDR2 is SQIVND (reference sequence). The CDR3 runs to 16 residues. The CDR3 sequence: CASSNPGQGRTYEQYF. CDR3 coding DNA: TGTGCCAGTAGTAACCCAGGACAGGGTCGAACCTACGAGCAGTACTTC. Supplemented by reference TRBV19 and TRBJ2-7, the full variable domain reads DGGITQSPKYLFRKEGQNVTLSCEQNLNHDAMYWYRQDPGQGLRLIYYSQIVNDFQKGDIAEGYSVSREKKESFPLTVTSAQKNPTAFYLCASSNPGQGRTYEQYFGPGTRLTVT.

The rearrangement links TRBV12-3 or TRBV12-4 to TRBJ1-4, with D hard to call. This CDR3 comprises 14 residues. Between the trimmed V and J ends, which lost 0 bases and 7 bases, there was a span of 9 bases. The CDR3 protein is CASSLARVGEKLFF. DNA of the CDR3: TGTGCCAGCAGTTTAGCGAGGGTGGGTGAAAAACTGTTTTTT.

The rearrangement uses TRBV5-4 and TRBJ1-4, with a weak D call TRBD1 (6 bases). The CDR3 has 15 residues. Germline V CDR1 and CDR2: SGHNT, YYREEE (reference sequence). Trimming left V 4 bases short and J 2 bases short, with 12 bases between. The CDR3 nucleotides are TGTGCCAGCAGCCCGTCGGGGGCCACTAATGAAAAACTGTTTTTT. Residues: CASSPSGATNEKLFF.

V is TRBV9 and J is TRBJ2-3, with a tentative D call TRBD2 (5 bases). V was cut by 0 bases and J by 4 bases, with 18 bases left in between. Germline-derived CDR1 and CDR2 are SGDLS and YYNGEE. The CDR3 is made up of 17 amino acids. CDR3 residues: CASSVAGIGVRADTQYF. The CDR3 nucleotides read TGTGCCAGCAGCGTAGCTGGTATCGGGGTACGGGCAGATACGCAGTATTTT.

The sample holds many counts of this clonotype. The chain has TRBV28 and TRBJ2-7, with TRBD2 matching 9 bases. Losses at the gene ends were 6 bases for V and 2 bases for J; bases not matched to a gene: 5. Germline CDR1 MDHEN, CDR2 SYDVKM. The CDR3 is made up of 14 amino acids. The DNA for the CDR3 is TGTGCCAGCAGCTTAGCGGGGGTAACCTACGAGCAGTACTTC. This gives the protein CASSLAGVTYEQYF. The whole variable domain, remainder taken from reference TRBV28 and TRBJ2-7, is DVKVTQSSRYLVKRTGEKVFLECVQDMDHENMFWYRQDPGLGLRLIYFSYDVKMKEKGDIPEGYSVSREKKERFSLILESASTNQTSMYLCASSLAGVTYEQYFGPGTRLTVT.